This TCR beta chain was identified during a study of cytomegalovirus exposure and HLA in healthy donors. Primers for the PCR totalled 60 Vbeta and 13 Jbeta. In the original analysis: The authors later counted about 80 million unique TCR beta chains, 9 million to 14 million of them shared. The data were produced by immunoSEQ multiplex PCR, yet TCRdb's version contains in-frame clones alone and is incomplete. V, J and clone size derive from that table, while D and trimming were established from the DNA sequence. The sample consists of roughly 130,000 clones, 65% to 75% of them appearing once. This clone was detected only once. The CDR3 has 16 amino acids. J gave up 4 bases and V 4 bases, and 5 bases lay outside the gene matches. Germline-derived CDR1 and CDR2 are MNHNS and SASEGT.

The V call is TRBV6-1, the J call TRBJ1-5; TRBD1 matches at 12 bases. The receptor was derived from a woman aged 45-60 years in good health and CMV-seropositive. Sequences were obtained from PBMCs. The CDR3 protein is CASSGGTGGANQPQHF. The CDR3 coding sequence is TGTGCCAGCAGTGGAGGGACAGGGGGCGCAAATCAGCCCCAGCATTTT.